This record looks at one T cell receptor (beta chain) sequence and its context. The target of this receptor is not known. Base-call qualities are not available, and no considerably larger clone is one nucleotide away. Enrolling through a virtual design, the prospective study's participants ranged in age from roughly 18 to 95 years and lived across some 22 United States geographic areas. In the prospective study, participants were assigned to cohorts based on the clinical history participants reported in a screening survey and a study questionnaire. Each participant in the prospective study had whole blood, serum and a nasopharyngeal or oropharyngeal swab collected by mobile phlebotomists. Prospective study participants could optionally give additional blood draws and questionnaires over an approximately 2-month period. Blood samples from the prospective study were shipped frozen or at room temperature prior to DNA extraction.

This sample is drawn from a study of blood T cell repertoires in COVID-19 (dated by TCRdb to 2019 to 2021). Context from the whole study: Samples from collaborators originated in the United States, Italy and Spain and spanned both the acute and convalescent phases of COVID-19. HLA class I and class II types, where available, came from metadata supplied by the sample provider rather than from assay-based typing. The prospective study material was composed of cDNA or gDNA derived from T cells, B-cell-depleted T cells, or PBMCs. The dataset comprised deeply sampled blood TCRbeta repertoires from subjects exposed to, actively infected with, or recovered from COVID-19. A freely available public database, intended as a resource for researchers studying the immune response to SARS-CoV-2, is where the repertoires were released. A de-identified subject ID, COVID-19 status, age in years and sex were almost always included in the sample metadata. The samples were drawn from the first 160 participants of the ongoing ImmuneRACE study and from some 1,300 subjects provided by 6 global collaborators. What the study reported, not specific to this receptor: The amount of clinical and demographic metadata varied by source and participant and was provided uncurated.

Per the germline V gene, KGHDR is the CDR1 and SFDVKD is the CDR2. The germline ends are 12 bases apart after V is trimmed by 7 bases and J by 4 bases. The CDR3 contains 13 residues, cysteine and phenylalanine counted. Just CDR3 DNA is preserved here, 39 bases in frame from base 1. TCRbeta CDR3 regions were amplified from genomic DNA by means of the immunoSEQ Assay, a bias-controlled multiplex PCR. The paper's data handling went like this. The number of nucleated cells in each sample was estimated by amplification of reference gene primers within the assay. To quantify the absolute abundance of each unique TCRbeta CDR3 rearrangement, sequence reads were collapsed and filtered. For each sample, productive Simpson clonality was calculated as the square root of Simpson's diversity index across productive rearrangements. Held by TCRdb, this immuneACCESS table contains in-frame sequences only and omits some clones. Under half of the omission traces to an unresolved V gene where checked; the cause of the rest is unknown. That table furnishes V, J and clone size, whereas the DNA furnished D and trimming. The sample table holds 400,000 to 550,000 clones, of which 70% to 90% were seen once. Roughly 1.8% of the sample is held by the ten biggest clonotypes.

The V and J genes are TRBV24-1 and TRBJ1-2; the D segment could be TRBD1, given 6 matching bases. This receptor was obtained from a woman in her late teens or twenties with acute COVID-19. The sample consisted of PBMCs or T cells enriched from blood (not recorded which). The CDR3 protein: CATRGAPSYGYTF. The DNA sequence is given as TGTGCCACCAGGGGGGCCCCGAGCTATGGCTACACCTTC.